The present TCR beta chain was sequenced within a study of chemoradiotherapy in HPV16-positive cancers (dated by TCRdb to the early 2020s). Turning to the overall study: Candidate HPV-specific T-cell clones and common TCR motifs were defined through functional T-cell assays on cells from two HPV16-positive patients. The study asked whether T-cell immunity against the HPV oncoproteins E6 and E7 changes during chemoradiotherapy and whether it affects survival. Next, the candidate HPV-specific TCRs and motifs were followed in TCR repertoires from 80 to 90 patients with HPV-related cancers. Paper-wide results and their limitations: Expansion of candidate HPV-specific clones and E7-related TCR motifs was observed in the tumor microenvironment during treatment, whereas no such expansion was observed for non-HPV-specific T cells. The functional definition of HPV-specific T cells was derived from only two HPV16-positive patients, and the survival association was reported for HPV16-positive patients. Improved recurrence-free survival in HPV16-positive patients was associated with expansion of HPV-responsive T cells during chemoradiotherapy.

Because repertoires were sampled repeatedly during chemoradiotherapy, clonal expansion in the tumor microenvironment could be followed. Based on the germline V gene, the CDR1 and CDR2 sequences are SGHAT and FQNNGV. Spanning cysteine to phenylalanine, the CDR3 consists of 16 amino acids. Only the CDR3 portion is preserved as DNA: 48 bases, with reading frame beginning at the first base. V is reduced by 3 bases and J by 0 bases, leaving a spacing of 14 bases between them. Preparation of the library involved the immunoSEQ multiplex PCR assay. Here the immuneACCESS table is served through TCRdb, limited to in-frame sequences with V and J called. Missing clones are a known gap in these copies; in checked studies unresolved V genes cover under half, and the rest lacks a known reason. For this sample the table gives about 10,000 clones, of which approximately 90% were detected only once. The top ten clonotypes cover more than 1.5% of the sample.

Concerning this clone itself: Its antigen target is currently unknown. Base quality data are lacking; no much larger clone is found one base away.

The chain is assembled from TRBV11-2 and TRBJ1-1; TRBD1 is a possible D gene, resting on 6 matching bases. This receptor was taken from a human donor with HPV-associated anogenital cancer. The sample consisted of blood, taken from a patient who underwent chemoradiotherapy. The CDR3 reads CASSFWGGQMNTEAFF. The DNA sequence is as follows: TGTGCCAGCAGCTTCTGGGGGGGGCAGATGAACACTGAAGCTTTCTTT.